The sequence of this T cell receptor (beta chain) was determined in a study of blood T cell repertoires in COVID-19. The CDR3 is 15 residues long. V was clipped by 2 bases and J by 3 bases; unmatched bases: 6. The germline gives CDR1 SGHRS, CDR2 YFSETQ. Profiling relied on immunoSEQ multiplex PCR, and the TCRdb table lists in-frame clones only, not all of them. Of roughly 100,000 clones listed, under 95% were seen once; the top ten hold just under 4%. Sample: peripheral blood. This clonotype was obtained from a woman aged 45-65 years in a cohort sampled during active COVID-19. The gene calls are TRBV5-1 and TRBJ2-3; 7 nucleotides match TRBD2. The CDR3 region is CASSLLAGETDTQYF. In DNA form, the CDR3 reads TGCGCCAGCAGCTTACTGGCGGGGGAGACAGATACGCAGTATTTT.